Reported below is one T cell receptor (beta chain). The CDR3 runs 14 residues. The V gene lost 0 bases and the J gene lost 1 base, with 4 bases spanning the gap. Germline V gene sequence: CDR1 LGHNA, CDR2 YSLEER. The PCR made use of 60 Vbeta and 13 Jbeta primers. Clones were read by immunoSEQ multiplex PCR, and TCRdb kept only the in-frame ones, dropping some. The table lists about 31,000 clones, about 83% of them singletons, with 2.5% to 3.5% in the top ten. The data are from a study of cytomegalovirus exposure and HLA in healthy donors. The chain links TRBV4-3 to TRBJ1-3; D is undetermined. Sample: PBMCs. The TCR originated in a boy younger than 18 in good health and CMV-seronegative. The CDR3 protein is CASSQDGSGNTIYF. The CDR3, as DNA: TGCGCCAGCAGCCAAGACGGGTCTGGAAACACCATATATTTT.